This section outlines one T cell receptor beta chain sequence together with its context. The antigen is unknown. These data belong to a study of CD4 T cells in relation to SARS-CoV-2 and coronaviruses. Study context: Convalescent patients were fewer than ten males and a few females; two were Hispanic.

Uncultured naive and memory CD4+ T cells supplied DNA for deep TCR-beta sequencing. Measured with immunoSEQ multiplex PCR; TCRdb has only the in-frame clones, and not every one. This table holds tens of thousands of clones, 70% to 90% found once. The CDR3 loop spans 15 amino acids. Per germline, CDR1 LGHNA and CDR2 YSLEER. V lost 0 bases and J 2 bases, leaving 10 bases between the germline ends. Study-wide points: Pre-pandemic and post-infection samples never came from the same donor. According to naive versus memory sequencing, detected responses are memory recall, not newly primed.

The J gene is TRBJ1-2, the V gene TRBV4-3; TRBD1 might be the D (6 bases). The sequence came from an adult with COVID-19. Sequenced input: memory CD4+ T cells from PBMCs. CDR3 nucleotides: TGCGCCAGCAGCCAAGATCCCGACAGGAACTATGGCTACACCTTC. Amino acids: CASSQDPDRNYGYTF.